This is a list of T cell receptor beta chains from one sample in a study of graft-versus-host responses after intestinal transplantation. Clones were sequenced by immunoSEQ multiplex PCR, and TCRdb holds only the in-frame ones, with some missing. The sample consists of 75,000 to 90,000 clones, 85% to 90% of them appearing once. These TCRs' antigens remain unknown. The source material was unstimulated CD4+ T cells sorted from spleen or lymph node cells, sampled before intestinal transplant. These receptor sequences come from a human donor who received an intestinal transplant. The CDR3 runs from the conserved cysteine through the conserved F or W. The order of the fields is J gene, V gene, CDR3 protein.

j_call: TRBJ2-5
v_call: TRBV4-1
cdr3_aa: CASSQRTSEETQYF

j_call: TRBJ1-5
v_call: TRBV6-6
cdr3_aa: CASISRQGSNQPQHF

j_call: TRBJ2-6
v_call: TRBV2
cdr3_aa: CASKVRAGANVLTF

j_call: TRBJ2-7
v_call: TRBV4-2
cdr3_aa: CASSHGTGSEQYF

j_call: TRBJ1-2
v_call: TRBV6-6
cdr3_aa: CASSSRQDSGYTF

j_call: TRBJ2-1
v_call: TRBV5-1
cdr3_aa: CASSVDRGNEQFF

j_call: TRBJ1-6
v_call: TRBV2
cdr3_aa: CASSLLNPGQGSSPLHF

j_call: TRBJ1-4
v_call: TRBV19
cdr3_aa: CASSIAGTGEKLFF

j_call: TRBJ2-7
v_call: TRBV2
cdr3_aa: CASRNPGQGDYEQYF

j_call: TRBJ1-2
v_call: TRBV5-1
cdr3_aa: CASSSVTRDNDGYTF

j_call: TRBJ1-2
v_call: TRBV5-4
cdr3_aa: CASSFPDRGQNYGYTF

j_call: TRBJ2-7
v_call: TRBV7-9
cdr3_aa: CASSEGQKRYEQYF

j_call: TRBJ1-4
v_call: TRBV6-5
cdr3_aa: CASSYNLPPSFGELFF

j_call: TRBJ2-3
v_call: TRBV10-1
cdr3_aa: CASSEKRTDTQYF

j_call: TRBJ1-2
v_call: TRBV10-3
cdr3_aa: CAISDQQGNYGYTF

j_call: TRBJ2-1
v_call: TRBV6-1
cdr3_aa: CASSEEGQAYLNEQFF

j_call: TRBJ2-6
v_call: TRBV6-5
cdr3_aa: CASSFRLLSGANVLTF

j_call: TRBJ1-1
v_call: TRBV6-1
cdr3_aa: CASSRYPGIEAFF

j_call: TRBJ2-3
v_call: TRBV19
cdr3_aa: CASSIGAGSTDTQYF